This T cell receptor beta chain came from a study of T cells after somatic rescue of genetic block. The CDR3 spans 18 residues. Sequenced by immunoSEQ multiplex PCR; TCRdb stores in-frame clones only, minus some. The repertoire has approximately 100,000 clones, approximately 90% of them found once; the top ten carry under 2%. Specimen: peripheral blood mononuclear cells (PBMCs). The chain uses TRBV21-1 and TRBJ2-5. TRBV21-1 represents a pseudogene. The receptor's source is a woman younger than 30. In DNA, the CDR3 is TGTGCCAGCAGCCCCCCGTCCCCGCCAGGACGGAGCCAAGAGACCCAGTACTTC. Its protein product is CASSPPSPPGRSQETQYF.